This TCR beta chain was documented in a study of blood T cell repertoires in COVID-19. TCRdb's table, derived via immunoSEQ multiplex PCR, lists solely in-frame clones and lacks some. The repertoire holds approximately 220,000 clones, with 85% to 90% as singletons. This CDR3 is built from 13 residues. J gave up 7 bases and V 2 bases, and 3 bases lay outside the gene matches. Germline loops: CDR1 LGHDT, CDR2 YNNKEL (reference sequence). The sequenced sample consisted of PBMCs or T cells enriched from blood (not recorded which). This clonotype originated in a woman in her twenties or thirties with acute COVID-19. The chain uses TRBV3-1 (or the pseudogene TRBV3-2) and TRBJ1-1, with 8 bases aligning to TRBD1. The CDR3 spells CASSQHTGGEAFF. CDR3 bases: TGTGCCAGCAGCCAACACACAGGGGGTGAAGCTTTCTTT.